The rows below give T cell receptor beta chains drawn from one sample of a study of OX40 agonist ivuxolimab in advanced cancers. Profiled with immunoSEQ multiplex PCR; TCRdb holds only in-frame clones, not every one. The table lists some 70,000 clones, roughly 88% of them singletons. The starting material was CD4+ or CD8+ T cells sorted from blood, obtained in a trial of the OX40 agonist ivuxolimab. Source of these receptors: an adult with an advanced solid tumor such as melanoma, head and neck, liver or kidney cancer. The CDR3 runs from the conserved cysteine through the conserved F or W. Each record gives: D gene, J gene, clone size, V gene, CDR3 protein, CDR3 DNA. A D gene is named only where the DNA matches it firmly. Part of the rows lack a size; the others show once, few, many or a class for expanded clones.

D gene: .
J gene: TRBJ2-2
clone size: .
V gene: TRBV6-6
CDR3 protein: CASSYFPGELFF
CDR3 DNA: TGTGCCAGCAGTTATTTCCCCGGGGAGCTGTTTTTT

D gene: TRBD1
J gene: TRBJ2-6
clone size: once
V gene: TRBV28
CDR3 protein: CASSTTGTGANVLTF
CDR3 DNA: TGTGCCAGCAGTACGACAGGGACTGGGGCCAACGTCCTGACTTTC

D gene: TRBD1
J gene: TRBJ1-2
clone size: .
V gene: TRBV5-6
CDR3 protein: CASSGRADRVKGYTF
CDR3 DNA: TGTGCCAGCAGCGGAAGAGCCGACAGGGTTAAGGGCTACACCTTC

D gene: .
J gene: TRBJ1-1
clone size: .
V gene: TRBV5-1
CDR3 protein: CASSLVSGNLNTEAFF
CDR3 DNA: TGCGCCAGCAGCTTGGTTTCGGGGAACTTGAACACTGAAGCTTTCTTT

D gene: .
J gene: TRBJ1-1
clone size: .
V gene: TRBV27
CDR3 protein: CASSFGNTEAFF
CDR3 DNA: TGTGCCAGCAGTTTTGGAAACACTGAAGCTTTCTTT

D gene: .
J gene: TRBJ2-3
clone size: .
V gene: TRBV30
CDR3 protein: CAWRPGTDLTQYF
CDR3 DNA: TGTGCCTGGAGGCCTGGGACGGACCTAACGCAGTATTTT

D gene: .
J gene: TRBJ2-3
clone size: .
V gene: TRBV2
CDR3 protein: CASSVGRLGTDTQYF
CDR3 DNA: TGTGCCAGCAGTGTGGGTAGGCTGGGCACAGATACGCAGTATTTT

D gene: TRBD1
J gene: TRBJ1-2
clone size: .
V gene: TRBV9
CDR3 protein: CASSDRGGYGYTF
CDR3 DNA: TGTGCCAGCAGCGACAGGGGAGGCTATGGCTACACCTTC

D gene: TRBD2
J gene: TRBJ2-1
clone size: .
V gene: TRBV19
CDR3 protein: CASSMIAGAYNEQFF
CDR3 DNA: TGTGCCAGTAGTATGATAGCGGGAGCCTACAATGAGCAGTTCTTC

D gene: TRBD2
J gene: TRBJ2-7
clone size: .
V gene: TRBV5-4
CDR3 protein: CASSSGTSGYEQYF
CDR3 DNA: TGTGCCAGCAGCTCCGGGACTAGCGGTTACGAGCAGTACTTC

D gene: TRBD2
J gene: TRBJ2-7
clone size: .
V gene: TRBV7-3
CDR3 protein: CASSPGGTRSYEQYF
CDR3 DNA: TGTGCCAGCAGCCCCGGGGGGACTCGCTCCTACGAGCAGTACTTC

D gene: .
J gene: TRBJ2-5
clone size: .
V gene: TRBV9
CDR3 protein: CASSVRGETQYF
CDR3 DNA: TGTGCCAGCAGCGTACGGGGGGAGACCCAGTACTTC

D gene: .
J gene: TRBJ1-1
clone size: once
V gene: TRBV25-1
CDR3 protein: CASSEDRGNTEAFF
CDR3 DNA: TGTGCCAGCAGTGAAGATCGGGGGAACACTGAAGCTTTCTTT

D gene: TRBD1
J gene: TRBJ2-5
clone size: .
V gene: TRBV25-1
CDR3 protein: CASSEGTGLYQETQYF
CDR3 DNA: TGTGCCAGCAGTGAAGGGACAGGGCTATACCAAGAGACCCAGTACTTC

D gene: TRBD2
J gene: TRBJ2-2
clone size: once
V gene: TRBV5-1
CDR3 protein: CASSLSLAGPGELFF
CDR3 DNA: TGCGCCAGCAGCTTGTCTCTAGCGGGACCCGGGGAGCTGTTTTTT

D gene: .
J gene: TRBJ1-4
clone size: once
V gene: TRBV7-9
CDR3 protein: CASSSRGGLYGNEKLFF
CDR3 DNA: TGTGCCAGCAGCTCGAGGGGGGGGCTCTACGGTAATGAAAAACTGTTTTTT

D gene: .
J gene: TRBJ1-1
clone size: .
V gene: TRBV19
CDR3 protein: CASSILNTEAFF
CDR3 DNA: TGTGCCAGTAGTATTTTGAACACTGAAGCTTTCTTT

D gene: .
J gene: TRBJ2-7
clone size: .
V gene: TRBV5-3
CDR3 protein: CAKSLRHYEQYF
CDR3 DNA: TGTGCCAAAAGCTTGAGGCACTACGAGCAGTACTTC

D gene: TRBD2
J gene: TRBJ2-1
clone size: .
V gene: TRBV2
CDR3 protein: CASSTGLAGNEQFF
CDR3 DNA: TGTGCCAGCAGTACGGGACTAGCGGGGAATGAGCAGTTCTTC

D gene: TRBD1
J gene: TRBJ2-7
clone size: .
V gene: TRBV7-2
CDR3 protein: CASSLVGTGVYEQYF
CDR3 DNA: TGTGCCAGCAGCTTAGTCGGGACAGGGGTCTACGAGCAGTACTTC

D gene: .
J gene: TRBJ2-3
clone size: .
V gene: TRBV27
CDR3 protein: CASSLRLPPADTQYF
CDR3 DNA: TGTGCCAGCAGTTTAAGGCTTCCCCCGGCAGATACGCAGTATTTT

D gene: .
J gene: TRBJ2-7
clone size: once
V gene: TRBV6-5
CDR3 protein: CASSYSRGSYEQYF
CDR3 DNA: TGTGCCAGCAGTTACTCGAGGGGTTCCTACGAGCAGTACTTC

D gene: .
J gene: TRBJ1-1
clone size: few
V gene: TRBV5-5
CDR3 protein: CASSLGARENTEAFF
CDR3 DNA: TGTGCCAGCAGCTTGGGGGCCAGGGAGAACACTGAAGCTTTCTTT

D gene: .
J gene: TRBJ1-1
clone size: .
V gene: TRBV19
CDR3 protein: CASSTPGARGTEAFF
CDR3 DNA: TGTGCCAGTAGTACCCCAGGGGCGAGGGGCACTGAAGCTTTCTTT

D gene: .
J gene: TRBJ1-6
clone size: once
V gene: TRBV5-3
CDR3 protein: CARSLGPRGSYNSPLHF
CDR3 DNA: TGTGCCAGAAGCTTGGGGCCGCGGGGGTCCTATAATTCACCCCTCCACTTT

D gene: .
J gene: TRBJ2-7
clone size: few
V gene: TRBV25-1
CDR3 protein: CASSLEQGSYEQYF
CDR3 DNA: TGTGCCAGCAGTCTGGAACAGGGCTCCTACGAGCAGTACTTC

D gene: TRBD2
J gene: TRBJ2-1
clone size: .
V gene: TRBV6-5
CDR3 protein: CASVPAGEHEQFF
CDR3 DNA: TGTGCCAGCGTCCCCGCGGGAGAACATGAGCAGTTCTTC

D gene: .
J gene: TRBJ2-3
clone size: .
V gene: TRBV10-1
CDR3 protein: CASGDNSQRTDTQYF
CDR3 DNA: TGCGCCAGCGGGGATAACAGCCAAAGGACAGATACGCAGTATTTT

D gene: .
J gene: TRBJ1-5
clone size: .
V gene: TRBV30
CDR3 protein: CAWSDAGLQPQHF
CDR3 DNA: TGTGCCTGGAGTGATGCAGGGCTACAGCCCCAGCATTTT

D gene: .
J gene: TRBJ2-1
clone size: .
V gene: TRBV25-1
CDR3 protein: CARPPLAPHYNEQFF
CDR3 DNA: TGTGCCAGACCACCCCTAGCACCTCACTACAATGAGCAGTTCTTC

D gene: .
J gene: TRBJ1-1
clone size: .
V gene: TRBV19
CDR3 protein: CASSSAAEGTEAFF
CDR3 DNA: TGTGCCAGTAGTTCTGCGGCCGAGGGCACTGAAGCTTTCTTT

D gene: .
J gene: TRBJ2-5
clone size: .
V gene: TRBV5-4
CDR3 protein: CASSLAGAGAVQTQYF
CDR3 DNA: TGTGCCAGCAGCTTGGCCGGGGCGGGGGCCGTGCAGACCCAGTACTTC

D gene: TRBD1
J gene: TRBJ2-7
clone size: few
V gene: TRBV29-1
CDR3 protein: CSVEGVEGQGNEQYF
CDR3 DNA: TGCAGCGTTGAAGGGGTGGAGGGACAGGGGAACGAGCAGTACTTC

D gene: TRBD2
J gene: TRBJ2-7
clone size: few
V gene: TRBV5-1
CDR3 protein: CASSEGLAASSPYEQYF
CDR3 DNA: TGCGCCAGCAGCGAAGGACTAGCGGCCTCGTCACCCTACGAGCAGTACTTC

D gene: .
J gene: TRBJ2-3
clone size: once
V gene: TRBV11-2
CDR3 protein: CASSRGGAPDTQYF
CDR3 DNA: TGTGCCAGCAGCCGCGGTGGCGCACCAGATACGCAGTATTTT

D gene: .
J gene: TRBJ2-1
clone size: .
V gene: TRBV10-2
CDR3 protein: CASSAALGAYNEQFF
CDR3 DNA: TGCGCCAGCAGTGCTGCCCTAGGGGCCTACAATGAGCAGTTCTTC

D gene: .
J gene: TRBJ2-4
clone size: .
V gene: TRBV20-1
CDR3 protein: CSAGTGNIQYF
CDR3 DNA: TGCAGTGCTGGGACGGGAAACATTCAGTACTTC

D gene: .
J gene: TRBJ1-1
clone size: .
V gene: TRBV5-1
CDR3 protein: CASSLVTGSTEAFF
CDR3 DNA: TGCGCCAGCAGCTTGGTAACGGGTTCCACTGAAGCTTTCTTT

D gene: .
J gene: TRBJ2-1
clone size: .
V gene: TRBV7-3
CDR3 protein: CASSLRGGTRGNEQFF
CDR3 DNA: TGTGCCAGCAGCTTACGGGGCGGGACTCGGGGGAATGAGCAGTTCTTC

D gene: .
J gene: TRBJ2-1
clone size: .
V gene: TRBV18
CDR3 protein: CASGRTYGGDPLHNEQFF
CDR3 DNA: TGTGCCAGCGGACGGACTTATGGAGGGGATCCTTTACACAATGAGCAGTTCTTC

D gene: TRBD2
J gene: TRBJ2-2
clone size: .
V gene: TRBV7-2
CDR3 protein: CASSFFNSGRTGELFF
CDR3 DNA: TGTGCCAGCAGCTTCTTTAATAGCGGGAGAACCGGGGAGCTGTTTTTT

D gene: .
J gene: TRBJ1-1
clone size: .
V gene: TRBV19
CDR3 protein: CASSPRHYTEAFF
CDR3 DNA: TGTGCCAGTAGCCCCAGACATTACACTGAAGCTTTCTTT

D gene: .
J gene: TRBJ1-1
clone size: .
V gene: TRBV10-3
CDR3 protein: CAISDGGANTEAFF
CDR3 DNA: TGTGCCATCAGTGATGGGGGTGCGAACACTGAAGCTTTCTTT

D gene: TRBD2
J gene: TRBJ2-3
clone size: .
V gene: TRBV9
CDR3 protein: CASSVVAGGSDTQYF
CDR3 DNA: TGTGCCAGCAGCGTAGTCGCGGGAGGTTCAGATACGCAGTATTTT

D gene: .
J gene: TRBJ2-3
clone size: few
V gene: TRBV18
CDR3 protein: CASSPGDFTQYF
CDR3 DNA: TGTGCCAGCTCACCAGGGGACTTTACGCAGTATTTT

D gene: TRBD2
J gene: TRBJ2-7
clone size: .
V gene: TRBV19
CDR3 protein: CASSMGGRGEQYF
CDR3 DNA: TGTGCCAGTAGTATGGGAGGGCGCGGCGAGCAGTACTTC

D gene: TRBD2
J gene: TRBJ2-2
clone size: .
V gene: TRBV13
CDR3 protein: CASSLRGRAGPNTGELFF
CDR3 DNA: TGTGCCAGCAGCTTACGAGGGAGGGCCGGCCCGAACACCGGGGAGCTGTTTTTT

D gene: .
J gene: TRBJ1-2
clone size: .
V gene: TRBV5-4
CDR3 protein: CASSLGVDGHLHGYTF
CDR3 DNA: TGTGCCAGCAGCTTGGGGGTGGATGGACATTTACATGGCTACACCTTC